This T cell receptor beta chain appears in the sequencing data of a study of T cells in women clearing cervical HPV infection. As for the study in general: HLA type stays a possible confounder, typing being limited. Notes on the study in general: Combining TCR richness with V gene abundances gave approximately 0.84 AUC.

This CDR3 is built from 13 residues. The V gene's germline CDR1 is LNHDA and CDR2 SQIVND (reference sequence). The V end was cut by 5 bases, the J end by 7 bases, with 14 bases between. The data were produced by immunoSEQ multiplex PCR, yet TCRdb's version contains in-frame clones alone and is incomplete. Seen in this sample are 20,000 or so clones; the ten most common clones hold over 9%. Of note for this clone: The target antigen is unknown. The sequenced fragment ends 3 residues before the CDR3 boundary, so the rest is inferred from the germline J gene.

Each participant carried one incident cervical HPV16 infection only. The sample consisted of blood buffy coat. J is TRBJ2-5 and V is TRBV19; D unresolved. The origin of this receptor is a woman aged 18-70 years with a cervical HPV16 infection that either progressed to CIN3+ or cleared (not recorded which). CDR3 DNA (partial): TGTGCCAGTAGTGGCCAGGCTTTCGGGACC. Protein product: CASSGQAFGT. In full, the CDR3 is CASSGQAFGTQYF.